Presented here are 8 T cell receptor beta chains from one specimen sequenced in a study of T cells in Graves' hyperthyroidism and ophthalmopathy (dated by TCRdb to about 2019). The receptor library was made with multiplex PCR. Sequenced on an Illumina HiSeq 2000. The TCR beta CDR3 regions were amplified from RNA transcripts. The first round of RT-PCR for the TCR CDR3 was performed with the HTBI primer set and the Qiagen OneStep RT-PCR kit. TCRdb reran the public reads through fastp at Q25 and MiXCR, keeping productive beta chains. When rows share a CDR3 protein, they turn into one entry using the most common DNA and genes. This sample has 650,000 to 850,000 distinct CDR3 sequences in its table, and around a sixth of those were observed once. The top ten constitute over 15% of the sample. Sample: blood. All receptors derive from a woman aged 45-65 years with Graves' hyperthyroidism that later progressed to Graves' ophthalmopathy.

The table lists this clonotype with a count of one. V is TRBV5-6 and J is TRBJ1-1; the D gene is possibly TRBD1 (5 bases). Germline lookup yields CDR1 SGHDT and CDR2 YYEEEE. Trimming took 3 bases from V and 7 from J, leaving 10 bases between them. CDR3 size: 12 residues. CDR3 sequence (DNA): TGTGCCAGCAGCTCGGGGGTCAGTGAAGCTTTCTTT. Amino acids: CASSSGVSEAFF.

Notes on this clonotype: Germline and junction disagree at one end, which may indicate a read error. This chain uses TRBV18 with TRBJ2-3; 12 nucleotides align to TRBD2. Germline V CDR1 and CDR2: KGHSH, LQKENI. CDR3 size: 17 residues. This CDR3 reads CTSSPQLAGGVTDTQYF. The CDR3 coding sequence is TGTACCAGCTCACCACAACTAGCGGGGGGAGTCACAGATACGCAGTATTTT.

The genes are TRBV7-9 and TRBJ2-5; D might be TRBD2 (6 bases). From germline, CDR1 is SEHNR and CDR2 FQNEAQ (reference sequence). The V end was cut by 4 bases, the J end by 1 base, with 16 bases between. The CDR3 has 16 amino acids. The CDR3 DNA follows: TGTGCCAGCAGCTCCCACCTGGACTATTCCCAAGAGACCCAGTACTTC. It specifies CASSSHLDYSQETQYF.

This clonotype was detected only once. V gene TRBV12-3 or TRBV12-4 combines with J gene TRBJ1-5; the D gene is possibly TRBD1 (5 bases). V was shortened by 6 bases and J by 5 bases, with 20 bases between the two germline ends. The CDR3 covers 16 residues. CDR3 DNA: TGTGCCAGCAGCCCCCGGGGCGGGACGGGAGATCAGCCCCAGCATTTT. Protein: CASSPRGGTGDQPQHF.

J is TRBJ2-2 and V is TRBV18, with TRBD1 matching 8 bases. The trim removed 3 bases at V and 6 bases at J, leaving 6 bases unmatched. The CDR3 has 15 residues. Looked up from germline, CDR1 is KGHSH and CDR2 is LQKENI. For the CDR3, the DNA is TGTGCCAGCTCACCCCCAGGGGGCGCGGCCGGGGAGCTGTTTTTT. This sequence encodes CASSPPGGAAGELFF. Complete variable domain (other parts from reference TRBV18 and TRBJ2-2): NAGVMQNPRHLVRRRGQEARLRCSPMKGHSHVYWYRQLPEEGLKFMVYLQKENIIDESGMPKERFSAEFPKEGPSILRIQQVVRGDSAAYFCASSPPGGAAGELFFGEGSRLTVL.

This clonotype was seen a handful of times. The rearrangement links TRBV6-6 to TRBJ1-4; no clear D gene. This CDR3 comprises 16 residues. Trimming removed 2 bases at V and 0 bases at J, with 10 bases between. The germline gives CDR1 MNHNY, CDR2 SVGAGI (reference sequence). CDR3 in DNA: TGTGCCAGCAGTTACGGGTTCCGAGCAACTAATGAAAAACTGTTTTTT. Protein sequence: CASSYGFRATNEKLFF.

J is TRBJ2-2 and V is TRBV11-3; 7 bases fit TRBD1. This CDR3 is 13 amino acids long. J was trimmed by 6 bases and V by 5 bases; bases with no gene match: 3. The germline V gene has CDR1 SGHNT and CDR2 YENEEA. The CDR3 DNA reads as TGTGCCAGCAGCACGACAGGGCCCGGGGAGCTGTTTTTT. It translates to CASSTTGPGELFF.

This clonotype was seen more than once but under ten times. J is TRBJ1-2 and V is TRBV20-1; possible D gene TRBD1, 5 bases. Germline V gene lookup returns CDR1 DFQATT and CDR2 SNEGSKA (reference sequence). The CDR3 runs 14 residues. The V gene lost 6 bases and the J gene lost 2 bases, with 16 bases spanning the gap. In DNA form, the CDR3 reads TGCAGTGCCTTTCTGTCGGGACCAAACTATGGCTACACCTTC. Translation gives CSAFLSGPNYGYTF.